This T cell receptor beta chain comes out of a study of blood T cell repertoires in COVID-19. Study overall: The United States, Italy and Spain supplied acute and convalescent COVID-19 samples.

Trimming took 3 bases from V and 6 from J, leaving 17 bases between them. The CDR3 runs to 15 residues. Looked up from germline, CDR1 is KGHSH and CDR2 is LQKENI. In the source study's methods: Reference gene primer amplification gave estimated nucleated cell counts. Generated by immunoSEQ multiplex PCR, the TCRdb table keeps only in-frame clones and is missing some. V, J and clone size derive from that table, while D and trimming were established from the DNA sequence. This sample has fewer than 250,000 clones; 70% to 90% occur once, and the top ten carry roughly 2.2%. This clone was seen more than once but under ten times.

The clonotype comes from a woman aged 45-59 years with acute or convalescent COVID-19. The chain recombines TRBV18 with TRBJ1-2; the D is unclear. Sequencing was performed on peripheral blood. The CDR3 reads CASSPQDSLTHGYTF. The CDR3 nucleotides read TGTGCCAGCTCACCTCAGGACTCCCTAACGCATGGCTACACCTTC.